This T cell receptor beta chain was recovered during a study of OX40 agonist ivuxolimab in advanced cancers. Libraries were prepared by immunoSEQ multiplex PCR; TCRdb keeps only in-frame clonotypes and omits some of them. The sample holds about 58,000 clones, around 88% seen once. This CDR3 comprises 15 residues. The junction had 7 bases not matched to a gene; V was cut back by 4 bases and J by 3 bases. Germline values: CDR1 SGHKS, CDR2 YYEKEE (reference sequence). The receptor comes from an adult with an advanced solid tumor such as melanoma, head and neck, liver or kidney cancer. V is TRBV5-5 and J is TRBJ1-5; 7 bases line up with TRBD1. The specimen comprised CD4+ or CD8+ T cells sorted from blood, sampled in a trial of the OX40 agonist ivuxolimab. The CDR3 sequence: CASSRDSRNNQPQHF. CDR3 coding DNA: TGTGCCAGCAGCCGGGACAGTAGGAACAATCAGCCCCAGCATTTT.